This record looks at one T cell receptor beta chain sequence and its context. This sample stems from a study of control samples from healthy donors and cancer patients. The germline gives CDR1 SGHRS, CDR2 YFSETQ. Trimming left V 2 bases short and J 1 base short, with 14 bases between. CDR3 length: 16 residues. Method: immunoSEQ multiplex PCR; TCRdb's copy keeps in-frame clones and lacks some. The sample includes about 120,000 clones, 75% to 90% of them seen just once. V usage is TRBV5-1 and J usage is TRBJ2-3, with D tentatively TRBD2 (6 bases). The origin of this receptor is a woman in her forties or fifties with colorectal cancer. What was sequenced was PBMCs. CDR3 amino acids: CASSFWATGGTDTQYF. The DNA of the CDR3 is TGCGCCAGCAGCTTTTGGGCGACGGGAGGCACAGATACGCAGTATTTT.